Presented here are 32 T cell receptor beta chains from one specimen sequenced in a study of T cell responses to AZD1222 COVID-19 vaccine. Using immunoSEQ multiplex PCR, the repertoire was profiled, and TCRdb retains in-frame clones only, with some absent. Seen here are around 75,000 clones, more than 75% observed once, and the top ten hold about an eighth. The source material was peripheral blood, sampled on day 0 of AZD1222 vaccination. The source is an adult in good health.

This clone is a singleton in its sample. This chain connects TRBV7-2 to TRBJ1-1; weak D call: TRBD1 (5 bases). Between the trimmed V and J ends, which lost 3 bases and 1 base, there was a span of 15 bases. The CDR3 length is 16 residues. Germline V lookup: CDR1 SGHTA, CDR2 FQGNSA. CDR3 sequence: CASSFPPGRTNTEAFF. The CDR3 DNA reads TGTGCCAGCAGCTTCCCCCCGGGGCGGACGAACACTGAAGCTTTCTTT. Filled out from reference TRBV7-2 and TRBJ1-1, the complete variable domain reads GAGVSQSPSNKVTEKGKDVELRCDPISGHTALYWYRQSLGQGLEFLIYFQGNSAPDKSGLPSDRFSAERTGGSVSTLTIQRTQQEDSAVYLCASSFPPGRTNTEAFFGQGTRLTVV.

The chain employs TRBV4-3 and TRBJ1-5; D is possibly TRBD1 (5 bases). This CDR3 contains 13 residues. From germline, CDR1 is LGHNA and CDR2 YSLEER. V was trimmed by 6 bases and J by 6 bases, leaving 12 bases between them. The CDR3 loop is CASSPQGGQPQHF. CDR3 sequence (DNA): TGCGCCAGCAGTCCGCAGGGTGGTCAGCCCCAGCATTTT.

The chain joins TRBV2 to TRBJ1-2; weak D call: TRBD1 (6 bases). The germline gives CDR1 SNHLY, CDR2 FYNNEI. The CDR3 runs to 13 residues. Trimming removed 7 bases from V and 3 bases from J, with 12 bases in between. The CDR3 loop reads CASTGAQDYGYTF. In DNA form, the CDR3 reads TGTGCCAGCACGGGGGCGCAGGACTATGGCTACACCTTC. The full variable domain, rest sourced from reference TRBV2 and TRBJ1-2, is EPEVTQTPSHQVTQMGQEVILRCVPISNHLYFYWYRQILGQKVEFLVSFYNNEISEKSEIFDDQFSVERPDGSNFTLKIRSTKLEDSAMYFCASTGAQDYGYTFGSGTRLTVV.

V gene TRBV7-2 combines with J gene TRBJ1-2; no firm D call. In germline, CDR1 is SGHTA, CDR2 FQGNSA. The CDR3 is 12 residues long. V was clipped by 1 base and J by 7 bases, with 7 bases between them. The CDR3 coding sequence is TGTGCCAGCAGCTTAGGCCGCTTTGGCTACACCTTC. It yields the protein CASSLGRFGYTF. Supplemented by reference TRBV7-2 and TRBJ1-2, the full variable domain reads GAGVSQSPSNKVTEKGKDVELRCDPISGHTALYWYRQSLGQGLEFLIYFQGNSAPDKSGLPSDRFSAERTGGSVSTLTIQRTQQEDSAVYLCASSLGRFGYTFGSGTRLTVV.

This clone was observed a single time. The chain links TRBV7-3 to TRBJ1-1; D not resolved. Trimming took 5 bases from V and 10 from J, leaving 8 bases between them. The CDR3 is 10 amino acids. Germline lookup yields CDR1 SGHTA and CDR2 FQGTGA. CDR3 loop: CASSPDVAFF. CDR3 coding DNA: TGTGCCAGCAGCCCAGACGTAGCTTTCTTT. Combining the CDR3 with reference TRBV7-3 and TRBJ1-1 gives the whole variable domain GAGVSQTPSNKVTEKGKYVELRCDPISGHTALYWYRQSLGQGPEFLIYFQGTGAADDSGLPNDRFFAVRPEGSVSTLKIQRTERGDSAVYLCASSPDVAFFGQGTRLTVV.

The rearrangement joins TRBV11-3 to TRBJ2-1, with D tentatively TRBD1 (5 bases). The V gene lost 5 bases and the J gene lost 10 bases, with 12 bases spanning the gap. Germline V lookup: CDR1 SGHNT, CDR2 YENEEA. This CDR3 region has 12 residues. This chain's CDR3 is CASSRTKGEQFF. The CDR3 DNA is TGTGCCAGCAGCCGCACCAAGGGGGAGCAGTTCTTC.

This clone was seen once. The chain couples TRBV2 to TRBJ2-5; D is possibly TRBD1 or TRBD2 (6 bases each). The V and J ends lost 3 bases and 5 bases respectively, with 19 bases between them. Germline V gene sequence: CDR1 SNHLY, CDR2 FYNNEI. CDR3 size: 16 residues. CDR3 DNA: TGTGCCAGCAGTGATCCCAGGACCCGAGGGGGGGAGACCCAGTACTTC. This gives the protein CASSDPRTRGGETQYF.

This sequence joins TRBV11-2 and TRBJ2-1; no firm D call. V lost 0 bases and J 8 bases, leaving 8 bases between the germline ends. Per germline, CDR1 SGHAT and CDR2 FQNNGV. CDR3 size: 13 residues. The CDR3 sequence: CASSLEASDEQFF. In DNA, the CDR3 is TGTGCCAGCAGCTTAGAAGCGAGCGATGAGCAGTTCTTC.

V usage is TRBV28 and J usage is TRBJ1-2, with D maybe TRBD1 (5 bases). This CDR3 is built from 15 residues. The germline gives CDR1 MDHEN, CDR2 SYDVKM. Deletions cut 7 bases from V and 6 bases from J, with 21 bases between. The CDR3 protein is CASTPNGRWGDGYTF. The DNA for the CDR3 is TGTGCCAGCACCCCCAACGGCAGGTGGGGGGATGGCTACACCTTC.

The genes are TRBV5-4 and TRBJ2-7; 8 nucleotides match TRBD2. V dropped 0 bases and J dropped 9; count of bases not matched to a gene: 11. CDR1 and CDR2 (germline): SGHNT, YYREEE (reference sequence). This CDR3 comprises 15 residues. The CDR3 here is CASSLAGGLGLVQYF. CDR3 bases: TGTGCCAGCAGCTTGGCGGGGGGACTAGGGCTGGTGCAGTACTTC.

CDR3 residues: CASSYGVVAAYEQYF. CDR3 sequence (DNA): TGTGCCAGCAGTTACGGGGTGGTAGCGGCCTACGAGCAGTACTTC. The V and J genes are TRBV6-5 and TRBJ2-7; perhaps TRBD2 as D (6 bases). CDR1 is MNHEY, CDR2 SVGAGI, per germline. V was trimmed by 2 bases and J by 2 bases, leaving 13 bases between them. This CDR3 spans 15 amino acids.

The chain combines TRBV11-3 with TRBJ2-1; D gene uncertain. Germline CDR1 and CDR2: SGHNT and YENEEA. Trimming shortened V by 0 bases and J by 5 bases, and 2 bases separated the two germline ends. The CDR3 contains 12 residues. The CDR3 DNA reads TGTGCCAGCAGCTTAGATGACAATGAGCAGTTCTTC. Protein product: CASSLDDNEQFF.

The CDR3 region is CASSNFYRGRGDQPQHF. CDR3 bases: TGTGCCAGCAGCAATTTCTACAGAGGGCGCGGGGATCAGCCCCAGCATTTT. This chain links TRBV21-1 with TRBJ1-5. TRBV21-1 constitutes a pseudogene. This CDR3 has 17 residues.

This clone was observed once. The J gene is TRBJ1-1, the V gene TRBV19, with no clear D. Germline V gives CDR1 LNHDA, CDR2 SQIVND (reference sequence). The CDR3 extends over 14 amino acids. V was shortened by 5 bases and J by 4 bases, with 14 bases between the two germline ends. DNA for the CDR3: TGTGCCAGTAGTCCCAACGGGAGGACCACTGAAGCTTTCTTT. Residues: CASSPNGRTTEAFF. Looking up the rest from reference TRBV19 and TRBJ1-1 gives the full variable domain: DGGITQSPKYLFRKEGQNVTLSCEQNLNHDAMYWYRQDPGQGLRLIYYSQIVNDFQKGDIAEGYSVSREKKESFPLTVTSAQKNPTAFYLCASSPNGRTTEAFFGQGTRLTVV.

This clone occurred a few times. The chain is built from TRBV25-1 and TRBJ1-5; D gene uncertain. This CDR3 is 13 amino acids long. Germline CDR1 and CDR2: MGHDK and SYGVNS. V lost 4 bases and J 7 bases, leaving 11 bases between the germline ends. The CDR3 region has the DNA TGTGCCAGCAGTGTAGGGTTTGACCAGCCCCAGCATTTT. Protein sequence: CASSVGFDQPQHF.

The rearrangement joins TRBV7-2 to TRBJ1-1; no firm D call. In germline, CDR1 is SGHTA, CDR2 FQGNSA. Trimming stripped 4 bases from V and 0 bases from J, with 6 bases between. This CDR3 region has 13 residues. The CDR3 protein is CASSSSMNTEAFF. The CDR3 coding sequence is TGTGCCAGCAGCTCGAGCATGAACACTGAAGCTTTCTTT.

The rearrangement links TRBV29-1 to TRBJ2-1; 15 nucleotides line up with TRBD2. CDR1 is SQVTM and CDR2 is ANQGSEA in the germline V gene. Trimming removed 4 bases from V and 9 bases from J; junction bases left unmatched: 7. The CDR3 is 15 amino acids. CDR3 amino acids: CSVGTSGGGLVEQFF. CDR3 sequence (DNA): TGCAGCGTTGGGACTAGCGGGGGGGGCTTGGTTGAGCAGTTCTTC.

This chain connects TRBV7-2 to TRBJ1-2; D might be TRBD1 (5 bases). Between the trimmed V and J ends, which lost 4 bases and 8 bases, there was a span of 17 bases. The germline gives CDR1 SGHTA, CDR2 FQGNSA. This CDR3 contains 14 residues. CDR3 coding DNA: TGTGCCAGCAGCTCCCCCAGAGGGGAGAGGGGCTACACCTTC. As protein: CASSSPRGERGYTF.

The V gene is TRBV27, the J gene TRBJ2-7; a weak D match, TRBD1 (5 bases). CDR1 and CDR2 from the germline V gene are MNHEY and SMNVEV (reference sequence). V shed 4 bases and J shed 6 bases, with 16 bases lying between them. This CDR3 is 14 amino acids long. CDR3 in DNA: TGTGCCAGCAGTTGGGGCAGGGCGGCCGTCGAGCAGTACTTC. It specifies CASSWGRAAVEQYF.

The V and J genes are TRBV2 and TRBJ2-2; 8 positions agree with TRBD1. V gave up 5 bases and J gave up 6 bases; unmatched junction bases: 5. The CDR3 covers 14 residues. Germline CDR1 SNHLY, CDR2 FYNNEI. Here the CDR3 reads CASSIGQGSGELFF. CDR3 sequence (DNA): TGTGCCAGCAGTATAGGACAGGGTTCCGGGGAGCTGTTTTTT.

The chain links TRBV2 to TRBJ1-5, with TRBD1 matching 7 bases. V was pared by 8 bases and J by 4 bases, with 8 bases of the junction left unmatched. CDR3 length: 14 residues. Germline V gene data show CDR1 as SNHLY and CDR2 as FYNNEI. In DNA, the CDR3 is TGTGCCAGCCACGGCGTACAGGGGAATCAGCCCCAGCATTTT. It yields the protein CASHGVQGNQPQHF.

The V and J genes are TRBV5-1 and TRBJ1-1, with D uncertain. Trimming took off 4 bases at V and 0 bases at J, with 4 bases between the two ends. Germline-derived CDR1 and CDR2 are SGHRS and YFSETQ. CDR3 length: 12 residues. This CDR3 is CASSTLNTEAFF. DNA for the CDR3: TGCGCCAGCAGCACCCTGAACACTGAAGCTTTCTTT.

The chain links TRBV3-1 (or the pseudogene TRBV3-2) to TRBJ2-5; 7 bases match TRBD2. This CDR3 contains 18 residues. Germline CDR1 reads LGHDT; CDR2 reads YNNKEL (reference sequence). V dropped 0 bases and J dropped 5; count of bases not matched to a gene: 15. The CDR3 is CASSQEARGSGLIETQYF. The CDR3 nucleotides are TGTGCCAGCAGCCAAGAGGCGCGGGGGTCGGGACTGATCGAGACCCAGTACTTC.

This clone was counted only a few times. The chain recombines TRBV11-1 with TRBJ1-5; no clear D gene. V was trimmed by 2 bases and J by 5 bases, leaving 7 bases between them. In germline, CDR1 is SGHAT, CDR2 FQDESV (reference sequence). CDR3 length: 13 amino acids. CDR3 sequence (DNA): TGTGCCAGCAGCTTAAATAACGATCAGCCCCAGCATTTT. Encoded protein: CASSLNNDQPQHF.

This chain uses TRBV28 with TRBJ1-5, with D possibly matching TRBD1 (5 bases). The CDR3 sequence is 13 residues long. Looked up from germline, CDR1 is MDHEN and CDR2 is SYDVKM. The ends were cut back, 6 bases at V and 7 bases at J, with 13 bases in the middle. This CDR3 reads CASRPHGGQPQHF. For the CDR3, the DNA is TGTGCCAGCAGGCCCCACGGGGGGCAGCCCCAGCATTTT. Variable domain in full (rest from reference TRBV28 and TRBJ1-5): DVKVTQSSRYLVKRTGEKVFLECVQDMDHENMFWYRQDPGLGLRLIYFSYDVKMKEKGDIPEGYSVSREKKERFSLILESASTNQTSMYLCASRPHGGQPQHFGDGTRLSIL.

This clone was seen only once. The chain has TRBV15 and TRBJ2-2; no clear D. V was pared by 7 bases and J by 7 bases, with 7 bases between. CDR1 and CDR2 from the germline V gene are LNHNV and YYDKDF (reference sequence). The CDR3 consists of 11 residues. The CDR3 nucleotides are TGTGCCACCACTCTGGACGGGGAGCTGTTTTTT. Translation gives CATTLDGELFF.

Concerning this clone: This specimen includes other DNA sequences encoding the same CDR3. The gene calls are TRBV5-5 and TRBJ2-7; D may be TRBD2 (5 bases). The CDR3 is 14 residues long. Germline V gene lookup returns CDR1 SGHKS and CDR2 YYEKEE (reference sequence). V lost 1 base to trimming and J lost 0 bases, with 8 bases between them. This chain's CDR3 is CASSLTGNSYEQYF. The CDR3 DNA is TGTGCCAGCAGCTTGACCGGGAACTCCTACGAGCAGTACTTC.

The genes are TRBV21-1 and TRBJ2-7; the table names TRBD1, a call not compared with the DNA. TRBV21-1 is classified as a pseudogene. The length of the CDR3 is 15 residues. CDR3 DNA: TGTGCCAGCAGCACCATCCCCGGACAGGGGGATAATTTGGCTGTC. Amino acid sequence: CASSTIPGQGDNLAV.

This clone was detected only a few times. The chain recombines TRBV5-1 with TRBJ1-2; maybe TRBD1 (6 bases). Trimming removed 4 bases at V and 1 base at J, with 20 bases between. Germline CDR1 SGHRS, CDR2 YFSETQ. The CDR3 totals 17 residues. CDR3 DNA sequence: TGCGCCAGCAGCGGAGTAACCGGGACATCCGTTAACTATGGCTACACCTTC. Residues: CASSGVTGTSVNYGYTF.

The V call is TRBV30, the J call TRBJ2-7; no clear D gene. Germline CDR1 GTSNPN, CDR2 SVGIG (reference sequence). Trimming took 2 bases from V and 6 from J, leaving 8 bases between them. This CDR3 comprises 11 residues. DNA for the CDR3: TGTGCCTGGAGTTTAGGCCTCGAGCAGTACTTC. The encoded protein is CAWSLGLEQYF.

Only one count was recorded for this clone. The CDR3 nucleotides read TGCAGCGTGCGGACAGGGCAGGCCAATCAGCCCCAGCATTTT. The encoded protein is CSVRTGQANQPQHF. This chain joins TRBV29-1 and TRBJ1-5, with 8 nucleotides matching TRBD1. This CDR3 has 14 amino acids. Trimming removed 6 bases from V and 3 bases from J; junction bases left unmatched: 7. Germline CDR1 is SQVTM and CDR2 is ANQGSEA.

The DNA for the CDR3 is TGTGCCAGCAGCTCCCGTCCAGGGTCCTATGGCTACACCTTC. It codes for CASSSRPGSYGYTF. The chain links TRBV13 to TRBJ1-2; D possibly corresponds to TRBD1 (5 bases). Germline V gene lookup returns CDR1 PRHDT and CDR2 FYEKMQ (reference sequence). CDR3 length: 14 residues. Trimming stripped 4 bases from V and 4 bases from J, with 13 bases between.